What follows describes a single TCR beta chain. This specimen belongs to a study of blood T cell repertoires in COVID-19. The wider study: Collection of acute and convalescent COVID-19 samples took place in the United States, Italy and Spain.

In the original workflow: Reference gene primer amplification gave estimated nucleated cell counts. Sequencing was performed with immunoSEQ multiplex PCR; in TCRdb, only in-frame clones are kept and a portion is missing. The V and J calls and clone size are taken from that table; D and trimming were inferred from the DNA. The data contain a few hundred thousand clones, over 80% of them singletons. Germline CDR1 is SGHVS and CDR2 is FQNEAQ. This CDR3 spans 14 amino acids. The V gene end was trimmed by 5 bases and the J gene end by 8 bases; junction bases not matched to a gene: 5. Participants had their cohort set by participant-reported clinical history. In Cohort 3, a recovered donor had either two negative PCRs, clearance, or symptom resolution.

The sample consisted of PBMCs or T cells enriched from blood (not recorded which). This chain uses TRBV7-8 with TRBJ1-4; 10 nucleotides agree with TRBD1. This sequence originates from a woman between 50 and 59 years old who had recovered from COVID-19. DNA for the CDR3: TGTGCCAGCAGCCGAGGGACAGGGGAGGAAAAACTGTTTTTT. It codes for CASSRGTGEEKLFF. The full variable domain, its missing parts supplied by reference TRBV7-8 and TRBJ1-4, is GAGVSQSPRYKVAKRGQDVALRCDPISGHVSLFWYQQALGQGPEFLTYFQNEAQLDKSGLPSDRFFAERPEGSVSTLKIQRTQQEDSAVYLCASSRGTGEEKLFFGSGTQLSVL.